Included here is one TCR beta chain sequence, with context. This receptor's antigen is unknown. No qualities accompany the bases; no much larger clone lies one base away. The data belong to a study of blood T cell repertoires in COVID-19 (dated by TCRdb to the early 2020s). With respect to the entire study: Collaborator samples came from the United States, Italy and Spain and covered acute and convalescent phases of COVID-19. The prospective study material was composed of cDNA or gDNA derived from T cells, B-cell-depleted T cells, or PBMCs. The dataset comprised deeply sampled blood TCRbeta repertoires from subjects exposed to, actively infected with, or recovered from COVID-19. The repertoires were released in a freely available public database meant as a resource for research on the immune response to SARS-CoV-2. Samples came from the ongoing ImmuneRACE study (first 160 participants) plus 1,254 subjects from 6 global collaborators. The sample metadata nearly always contained a de-identified subject ID, COVID-19 status, age in years and sex. HLA class I and class II types, where available, came from metadata supplied by the sample provider rather than from assay-based typing.

The collaborating institutions used their own protocols to collect whole blood in K2EDTA tubes. For TCRbeta analysis, collaborators shipped samples in one of three forms: frozen whole blood, isolated PBMCs, or DNA extracted from either of those sample types. Overall study outcomes, separate from this receptor: Clinical and demographic metadata were provided uncurated, with the amount varying by source and participant.

The CDR3 goes from the cysteine to the phenylalanine over 19 residues. CDR3 DNA only is kept here, 57 bases in frame from base 1. Relative to germline, V is missing 10 bases and J is missing 0 bases, with 16 bases of the junction outside any gene match. CDR1 and CDR2 are read off the germline V gene as SNHLY and FYNNEI. TCRbeta CDR3 regions were amplified from genomic DNA using the immunoSEQ Assay, a bias-controlled multiplex PCR. Per the original workflow: The number of nucleated cells in each sample was estimated from the amplification of reference gene primers within the assay. To quantify the absolute abundance of each unique TCRbeta CDR3 rearrangement, sequence reads were collapsed and filtered. For each sample, productive Simpson clonality was calculated as the square root of Simpson's diversity index across productive rearrangements. The clones in this table, taken by TCRdb from immuneACCESS, are in-frame only. Not every clone is retained; where verified, under half of the shortfall comes from an unresolved V gene, and the cause of the rest is unknown. That table is the source of V, J and clone size, and D and trimming were worked out from the DNA. This sample gives some 400,000 clones in total; roughly 86% of them show up just once. About 3% of the sample lies in the top ten.

The sequenced material came from peripheral blood. The clonotype was recovered from a human donor in a cohort sampled during active COVID-19. In this chain, TRBV2 is recombined with TRBJ2-2, and TRBD2 aligns with 11 junction nucleotides. Read as DNA, the sequence is TGTGCCATCACCCGGGACTCGACTAGCGGGGCATCGAACACCGGGGAGCTGTTTTTT. This sequence encodes CAITRDSTSGASNTGELFF.